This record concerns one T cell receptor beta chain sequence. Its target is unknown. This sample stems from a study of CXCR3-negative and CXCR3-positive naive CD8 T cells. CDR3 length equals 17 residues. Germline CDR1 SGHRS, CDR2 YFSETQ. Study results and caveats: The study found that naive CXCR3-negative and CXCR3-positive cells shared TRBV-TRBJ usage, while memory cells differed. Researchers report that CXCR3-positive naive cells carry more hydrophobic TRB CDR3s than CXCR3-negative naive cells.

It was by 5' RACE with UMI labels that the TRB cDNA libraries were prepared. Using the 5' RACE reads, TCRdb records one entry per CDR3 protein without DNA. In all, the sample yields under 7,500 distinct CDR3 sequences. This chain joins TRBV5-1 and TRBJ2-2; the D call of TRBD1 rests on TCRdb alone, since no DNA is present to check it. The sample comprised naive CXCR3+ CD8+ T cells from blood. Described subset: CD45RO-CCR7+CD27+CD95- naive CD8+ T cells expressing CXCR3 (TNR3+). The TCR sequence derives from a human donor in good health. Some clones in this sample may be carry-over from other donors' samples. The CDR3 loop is CASSYDRAVSGTGELFF.